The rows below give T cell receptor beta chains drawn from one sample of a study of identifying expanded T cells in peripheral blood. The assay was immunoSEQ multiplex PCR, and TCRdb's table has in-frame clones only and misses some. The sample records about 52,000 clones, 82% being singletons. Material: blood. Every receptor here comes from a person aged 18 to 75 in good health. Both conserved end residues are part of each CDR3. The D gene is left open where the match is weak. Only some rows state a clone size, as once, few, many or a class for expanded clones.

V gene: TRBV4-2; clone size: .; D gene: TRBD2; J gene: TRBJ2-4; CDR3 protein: CASSQDRSWLAGVGNNIQYF; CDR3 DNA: TGTGCCAGCAGCCAAGATAGAAGTTGGCTAGCGGGAGTTGGAAACAACATTCAGTACTTC
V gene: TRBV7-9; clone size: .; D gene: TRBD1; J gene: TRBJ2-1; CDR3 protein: CASSRTGLEQFF; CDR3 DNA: TGTGCCAGCAGCCGGACAGGGCTTGAGCAGTTCTTC
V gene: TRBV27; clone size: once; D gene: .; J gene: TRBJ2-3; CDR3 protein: CASSGGTGFTTDTQYF; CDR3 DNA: TGTGCCAGCAGCGGGGGGACAGGATTCACCACAGATACGCAGTATTTT
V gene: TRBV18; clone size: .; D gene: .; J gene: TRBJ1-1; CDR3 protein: CASSPGGDLQEAFF; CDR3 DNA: TGTGCCAGCTCCCCTGGGGGCGACTTACAAGAAGCTTTCTTT
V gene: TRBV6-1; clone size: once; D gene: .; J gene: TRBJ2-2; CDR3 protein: CATSRSSGELFF; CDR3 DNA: TGTGCCACGAGTAGGAGCTCCGGGGAGCTGTTTTTT
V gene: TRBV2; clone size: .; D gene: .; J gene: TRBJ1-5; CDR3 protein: CASSLQGLGNQPQHF; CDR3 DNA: TGTGCCAGCAGTCTTCAGGGATTAGGAAATCAGCCCCAGCATTTT
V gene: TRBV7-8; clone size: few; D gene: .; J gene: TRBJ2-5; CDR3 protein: CASSSDYGETQYF; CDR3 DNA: TGTGCCAGCAGCTCGGACTATGGGGAGACCCAGTACTTC
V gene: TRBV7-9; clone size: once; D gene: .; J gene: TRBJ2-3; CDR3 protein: CASSSNSPAGITDTQYF; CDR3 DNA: TGTGCCAGCAGCTCTAACAGCCCAGCGGGCATCACAGATACGCAGTATTTT
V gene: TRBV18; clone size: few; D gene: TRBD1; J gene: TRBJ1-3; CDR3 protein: CASSIQGPGNTIYF; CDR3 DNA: TGTGCCAGCTCAATACAGGGGCCTGGAAACACCATATATTTT
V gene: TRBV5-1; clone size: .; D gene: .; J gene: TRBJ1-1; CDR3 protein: CASSRKVENTEAFF; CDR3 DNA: TGCGCCAGCAGCAGGAAGGTGGAGAACACTGAAGCTTTCTTT
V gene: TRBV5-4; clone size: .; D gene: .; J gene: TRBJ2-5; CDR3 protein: CASSSPQGGGGETQYF; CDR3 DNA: TGTGCCAGCAGCTCCCCCCAGGGAGGAGGGGGAGAGACCCAGTACTTC
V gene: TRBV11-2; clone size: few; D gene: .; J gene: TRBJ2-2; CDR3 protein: CASSRSRTGELFF; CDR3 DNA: TGTGCCAGCAGCCGGAGCCGCACCGGGGAGCTGTTTTTT
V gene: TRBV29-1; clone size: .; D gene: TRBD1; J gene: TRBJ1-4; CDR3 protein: CSGRSGGFGLGEKLFF; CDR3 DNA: TGCAGCGGGCGTTCAGGGGGGTTTGGCCTTGGTGAAAAACTGTTTTTT
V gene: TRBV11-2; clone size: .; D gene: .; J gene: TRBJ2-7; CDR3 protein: CASSPEANTPWEQYF; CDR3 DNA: TGTGCCAGCAGTCCTGAGGCGAATACGCCGTGGGAGCAGTACTTC
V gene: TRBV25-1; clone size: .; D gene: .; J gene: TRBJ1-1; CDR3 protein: CASSGLLYTFF; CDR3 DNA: TGTGCCAGCAGTGGGTTACTTTATACTTTCTTT
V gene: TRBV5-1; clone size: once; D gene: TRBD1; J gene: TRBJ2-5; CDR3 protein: CASSRQGAEETQYF; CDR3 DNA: TGCGCCAGCAGCCGGCAGGGGGCCGAAGAGACCCAGTACTTC
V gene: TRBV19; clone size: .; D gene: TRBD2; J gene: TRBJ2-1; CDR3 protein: CASRPGLAYNEQFF; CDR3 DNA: TGTGCCAGTAGGCCGGGACTAGCCTACAATGAGCAGTTCTTC
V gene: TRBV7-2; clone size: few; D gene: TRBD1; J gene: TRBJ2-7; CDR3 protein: CASSLGTGHYEQYF; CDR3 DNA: TGTGCCAGCAGCTTAGGGACAGGGCACTACGAGCAGTACTTC
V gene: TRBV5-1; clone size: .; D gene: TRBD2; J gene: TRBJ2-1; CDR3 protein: CASSPSRGKIGRSYNEQFF; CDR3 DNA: TGCGCCAGCAGCCCCTCGCGGGGGAAAATAGGCCGCTCCTACAATGAGCAGTTCTTC
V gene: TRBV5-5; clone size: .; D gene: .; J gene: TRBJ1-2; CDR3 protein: CASSLEWGSSYGYTF; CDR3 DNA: TGTGCCAGCAGCTTGGAGTGGGGGAGTAGCTATGGCTACACCTTC
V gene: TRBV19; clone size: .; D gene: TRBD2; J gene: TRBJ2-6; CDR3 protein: CASKMNRGGLGAGANVLTF; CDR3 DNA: TGTGCCAGTAAAATGAACCGGGGGGGCTTAGGGGCCGGGGCCAACGTCCTGACTTTC
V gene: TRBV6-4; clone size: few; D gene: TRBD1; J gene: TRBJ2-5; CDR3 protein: CASSQTPGGQETQYF; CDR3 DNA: TGTGCCAGCAGCCAAACCCCAGGGGGCCAAGAGACCCAGTACTTC
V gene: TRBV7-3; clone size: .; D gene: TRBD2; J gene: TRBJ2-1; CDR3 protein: CASSSGFNEQFF; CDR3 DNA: TGTGCCAGCAGTAGCGGGTTCAATGAGCAGTTCTTC
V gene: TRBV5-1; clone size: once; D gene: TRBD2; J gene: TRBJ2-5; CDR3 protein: CASSLGTSGGAETQYF; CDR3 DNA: TGCGCCAGCAGCTTGGGGACTAGCGGGGGGGCAGAGACCCAGTACTTC
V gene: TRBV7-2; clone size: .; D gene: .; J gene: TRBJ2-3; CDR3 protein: CASSLMRDTQYF; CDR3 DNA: TGTGCCAGCAGCTTAATGCGGGATACGCAGTATTTT